Listed below are T cell receptor beta chains from one sample, sequenced in a study of long-term antiretroviral therapy in people with HIV. TCRdb keeps only in-frame clones here, not all; method: immunoSEQ multiplex PCR. This table has over 10,000 clones, roughly three quarters appearing once. Sequencing was performed on unsorted PBMCs, taken 0.5 years before starting antiretroviral therapy. The receptors originated from a woman in her thirties or forties with HIV. The CDR3 runs from the conserved cysteine through the conserved F or W. D genes are given only for firm matches. Some rows have no size entry. The others give once, few or many, or a class for an expanded clone.

v_gene,j_gene,d_gene,abundance,CDR3nt,CDR3aa
TRBV30,TRBJ1-6,.,.,TGTGCCTGGAGTCCCGGACAGTATAATTCACCCCTCCACTTT,CAWSPGQYNSPLHF
TRBV6-4,TRBJ1-1,.,.,TGTGCCAGCAGTGAAGGGACCGTGAACACTGAAGCTTTCTTT,CASSEGTVNTEAFF
TRBV4-2,TRBJ1-1,TRBD1,.,TGTGCCAGCAGCCAGAACAGGGGGGCTTTCTTT,CASSQNRGAFF
TRBV11-3,TRBJ2-7,.,few,TGTGCCAGCAGCCCACAAGGGGACGAGCAGTACTTC,CASSPQGDEQYF
TRBV6-5,TRBJ2-5,.,.,TGTGCCAGCAGTTACTCGGTCAGAAACCAAGAGACCCAGTACTTC,CASSYSVRNQETQYF
TRBV2,TRBJ2-6,.,.,TGTGCCAGCAGTGAGTTAGCTTCTGGGGCCAACGTCCTGACTTTC,CASSELASGANVLTF
TRBV5-1,TRBJ2-2,.,.,TGCGCCAGCATCGCGGGGGCGTTTGCTAGCACCGGGGAGCTGTTTTTT,CASIAGAFASTGELFF
TRBV7-2,TRBJ2-4,.,.,TGTGCCAGCAGCTTAGCTGGTAGCGTGGGAAACATTCAGTACTTC,CASSLAGSVGNIQYF
TRBV2,TRBJ2-7,.,.,TGTGCCAGCAGTAGGACACCCGCGGCCTACGAGCAGTACTTC,CASSRTPAAYEQYF
TRBV2,TRBJ2-7,TRBD2,.,TGTGCCAGCAGTGAGGGGGGGAGCTCCTACGAGCAGTACTTC,CASSEGGSSYEQYF
TRBV7-2,TRBJ2-7,.,few,TGTGCCAGCAGCTTAGTTAACGGGGCCTACGAGCAGTACTTC,CASSLVNGAYEQYF
TRBV2,TRBJ2-3,TRBD2,.,TGTGCCAGCAGTGGAGAGGGACTAGCGGGGTCGCAGTATTTT,CASSGEGLAGSQYF
TRBV6-1,TRBJ2-2,.,.,TGTGCCAGCAGTGAAGCCTCACTGAACCCCTCACGGGGCACCGGGGAGCTGTTTTTT,CASSEASLNPSRGTGELFF
TRBV7-2,TRBJ1-1,.,few,TGTGCCAGCAGCTTACTGCCAGTGGGGACTGAAGCTTTCTTT,CASSLLPVGTEAFF
TRBV15,TRBJ1-5,.,.,TGTGCCACCAGCAGGTCCGGGTATAGCAATCAGCCCCAGCATTTT,CATSRSGYSNQPQHF
TRBV12-5,TRBJ2-3,.,once,TGTGCTAGTGGTTTCCCGGGAAGCACAGATACGCAGTATTTT,CASGFPGSTDTQYF
TRBV7-8,TRBJ2-7,.,.,TGTGCCAGCAGCACCCAGGGGAGCGGAGAGCAGTACTTC,CASSTQGSGEQYF
TRBV7-9,TRBJ1-1,TRBD1,.,TGTGCCAGCAGCTCGGGACAGGGTGGATCAGTCCCTGGTGAAGCTTTCTTT,CASSSGQGGSVPGEAFF
TRBV7-8,TRBJ2-5,.,.,TGTGCCAGCAGCTTAGACGGCAGATCCCAAGAGACCCAGTACTTC,CASSLDGRSQETQYF
TRBV6-5,TRBJ2-7,.,.,TGTGCCAGCATAGGCTATTCCACCTCCTACGAGCAGTACTTC,CASIGYSTSYEQYF
TRBV19,TRBJ2-7,TRBD2,.,TGTGCCTCATCGGGGCGGGAGGCAACCTACGAGCAGTACTTC,CASSGREATYEQYF
TRBV5-4,TRBJ2-5,.,few,TGTGCCAGCAGCTACCCAGGGACTCGAGAGACCCAGTACTTC,CASSYPGTRETQYF
TRBV27,TRBJ2-2,.,.,TGTGCCAGCAGTTTGTTACTACCAGGGAGTGACACCGGGGAGCTGTTTTTT,CASSLLLPGSDTGELFF
TRBV6-1,TRBJ1-2,.,.,TGTGCCAGCAGTGGGGATCTCAGGGTGGTCGGCTACACCTTC,CASSGDLRVVGYTF
TRBV7-9,TRBJ1-2,.,.,TGTGCCAGCAGCTTACCGGTTGACAGCTATGGCTACACCTTC,CASSLPVDSYGYTF
TRBV18,TRBJ1-5,.,.,TGTGCCAGCTCACCACCCTTGACCGACAATCAGCCCCAGCATTTT,CASSPPLTDNQPQHF
TRBV18,TRBJ2-3,TRBD2,few,TGTGCCAGCTCAAGTACTAGCGCAGATACGCAGTATTTT,CASSSTSADTQYF
TRBV10-2,TRBJ2-3,.,.,TGCGCCAGCAGTGATCTCCGGGGTACAGATACGCAGTATTTT,CASSDLRGTDTQYF
TRBV4-1,TRBJ2-2,.,few,TGCGCCAGCAGCCAGGACCCGACCGGGGAGCTGTTTTTT,CASSQDPTGELFF
TRBV27,TRBJ2-3,TRBD2,.,TGTGCCAGCGGCACTAGCGGGAGGGAGCGAGGCACAGATACGCAGTATTTT,CASGTSGRERGTDTQYF
TRBV15,TRBJ2-3,TRBD2,.,TGTGCCACCAGCAGGGGGACTAGCAGCACAGATACGCAGTATTTT,CATSRGTSSTDTQYF
TRBV19,TRBJ2-1,TRBD2,few,TGTGCCAGTAGTATGAGTGGCGGGGGGGGGTACAATGAGCAGTTCTTC,CASSMSGGGGYNEQFF
TRBV7-2,TRBJ1-2,TRBD1,.,TGTGCCAGCAGCTTGGGGACAGGGCGAGGCTACACCTTC,CASSLGTGRGYTF